This is a list of T cell receptor beta chains from one sample in a study of preoperative IRX-2 immunotherapy in early breast cancer. Clones were read by immunoSEQ multiplex PCR, and TCRdb kept only the in-frame ones, dropping some. This sample has fewer than 30,000 clones, with about 90% found just once. The material was obtained from a patient treated with IRX-2 immunotherapy. The receptors shown here come from a human donor with breast cancer. The CDR3 runs from the conserved cysteine through the conserved F or W. A D gene is named only where the DNA matches it firmly. Not all rows give a size; the values are once, few, many and, for expanded clones, a class.

v_gene: TRBV5-1; d_gene: -; j_gene: TRBJ2-7; abundance: -; CDR3nt: TGCGCCAGCAGCCCTCCTTGGAGCGGGTCCATTATCCACGAGCAGTACTTC; CDR3aa: CASSPPWSGSIIHEQYF
v_gene: TRBV19; d_gene: -; j_gene: TRBJ1-1; abundance: -; CDR3nt: TGTGCCAGTAGTATAGAGGGTATGAACACTGAAGCTTTCTTT; CDR3aa: CASSIEGMNTEAFF
v_gene: TRBV4-1; d_gene: -; j_gene: TRBJ1-2; abundance: -; CDR3nt: TGCGCCAGCAGCCCCCCGGGGGGCAGTGGCTACACCTTC; CDR3aa: CASSPPGGSGYTF
v_gene: TRBV19; d_gene: TRBD2; j_gene: TRBJ2-7; abundance: -; CDR3nt: TGTGCCAGTAGTAGGACTAGCCAATACGAGCAGTACTTC; CDR3aa: CASSRTSQYEQYF
v_gene: TRBV30; d_gene: -; j_gene: TRBJ2-5; abundance: -; CDR3nt: TGTGCCTGGACGGTACCCGTACAGGGAGGAGAGACCCAGTACTTC; CDR3aa: CAWTVPVQGGETQYF
v_gene: TRBV5-4; d_gene: -; j_gene: TRBJ1-4; abundance: -; CDR3nt: TGTGCCAGCAGCCGATCTAGGACTAATGAAAAACTGTTTTTT; CDR3aa: CASSRSRTNEKLFF
v_gene: TRBV6-5; d_gene: -; j_gene: TRBJ2-7; abundance: -; CDR3nt: TGTGCCAGCAGTCGGAACAGGGAGCAGTACTTC; CDR3aa: CASSRNREQYF
v_gene: TRBV30; d_gene: -; j_gene: TRBJ1-2; abundance: -; CDR3nt: TGTGCCTGGAGTCCCACCGGGAGCCATGGCTACACCTTC; CDR3aa: CAWSPTGSHGYTF
v_gene: TRBV28; d_gene: TRBD1; j_gene: TRBJ2-1; abundance: -; CDR3nt: TGTGCCAGCACCCCCGGCGGGACAGGGGGACTTTTTGGGCAGTTCTTC; CDR3aa: CASTPGGTGGLFGQFF
v_gene: TRBV27; d_gene: TRBD2; j_gene: TRBJ2-5; abundance: -; CDR3nt: TGTGCCAGCAGTTCCCTCTTACGGGGGGGGCAAGAGACCCAGTACTTC; CDR3aa: CASSSLLRGGQETQYF
v_gene: TRBV12-5; d_gene: -; j_gene: TRBJ1-1; abundance: -; CDR3nt: TGTGCTAGTGGTTTGGTACTCGGGAGGAACACTGAAGCTTTCTTT; CDR3aa: CASGLVLGRNTEAFF
v_gene: TRBV30; d_gene: TRBD1; j_gene: TRBJ2-2; abundance: -; CDR3nt: TGTGCCTGGGGACAGGGGGCCGGCGGGGAGCTGTTTTTT; CDR3aa: CAWGQGAGGELFF
v_gene: TRBV6-6; d_gene: -; j_gene: TRBJ2-2; abundance: -; CDR3nt: TGTGCGACCGGGGGGCCTGACACCGGGGAGCTGTTTTTT; CDR3aa: CATGGPDTGELFF
v_gene: TRBV5-4; d_gene: TRBD2; j_gene: TRBJ2-3; abundance: -; CDR3nt: TGTGCCAGCACTACCATGGGAGCGGGGGCCTTCCGCACAGATACGCAGTATTTT; CDR3aa: CASTTMGAGAFRTDTQYF
v_gene: TRBV19; d_gene: TRBD2; j_gene: TRBJ2-1; abundance: -; CDR3nt: TGTGCCAGTACCAATAGGGCTAGCGGCACGGCGGGTGAGCAGTTCTTC; CDR3aa: CASTNRASGTAGEQFF
v_gene: TRBV19; d_gene: -; j_gene: TRBJ2-1; abundance: -; CDR3nt: TGTGCCAGTAGTATAGGACTAGTAGCCCATGAGCAGTTCTTC; CDR3aa: CASSIGLVAHEQFF
v_gene: TRBV5-1; d_gene: TRBD1; j_gene: TRBJ1-2; abundance: few; CDR3nt: TGCGCCAGCAGCTTGAAACGGGACAGCAACTTTAACTATGGCTACACCTTC; CDR3aa: CASSLKRDSNFNYGYTF
v_gene: TRBV2; d_gene: -; j_gene: TRBJ1-6; abundance: -; CDR3nt: TGTGCCAGCAGTGGGCGGGCAGCCTATAATTCACCCCTCCACTTT; CDR3aa: CASSGRAAYNSPLHF
v_gene: TRBV18; d_gene: -; j_gene: TRBJ2-3; abundance: -; CDR3nt: TGTGCCAGCTCACCATATCCAGGGGCAGATACGCAGTATTTT; CDR3aa: CASSPYPGADTQYF
v_gene: TRBV10-3; d_gene: TRBD1; j_gene: TRBJ2-2; abundance: -; CDR3nt: TGTGCCATCAGCTCACCCGGGACAGGCGGATCCGGGGAGCTGTTTTTT; CDR3aa: CAISSPGTGGSGELFF
v_gene: TRBV6-1; d_gene: TRBD1; j_gene: TRBJ1-4; abundance: -; CDR3nt: TGTGCCAGCAGTGAAGCAGGGACAGGGGATGAAAAACTGTTTTTT; CDR3aa: CASSEAGTGDEKLFF
v_gene: TRBV30; d_gene: -; j_gene: TRBJ1-6; abundance: few; CDR3nt: TGTGCCTGGAGTCCGACACAACTTAATTCACCCCTCCACTTT; CDR3aa: CAWSPTQLNSPLHF
v_gene: TRBV6-6; d_gene: TRBD1; j_gene: TRBJ1-3; abundance: -; CDR3nt: TGTGCCAGCAGTGCACAGGGGGCTGGAAACACCATATATTTT; CDR3aa: CASSAQGAGNTIYF
v_gene: TRBV5-1; d_gene: -; j_gene: TRBJ2-5; abundance: -; CDR3nt: TGCGCCAGCAACCCGGACGGCCGGACCGGTGAGCAGTACTTC; CDR3aa: CASNPDGRTGEQYF
v_gene: TRBV29-1; d_gene: -; j_gene: TRBJ1-5; abundance: -; CDR3nt: TGCAGCGTTGCAGGGGCGGCGGGTCAGCCCCAGCATTTT; CDR3aa: CSVAGAAGQPQHF
v_gene: TRBV4-1; d_gene: -; j_gene: TRBJ1-3; abundance: -; CDR3nt: TGCGCCAGCAGCCAAGCTGGCGTCCCAAACACCATATATTTT; CDR3aa: CASSQAGVPNTIYF
v_gene: TRBV5-1; d_gene: -; j_gene: TRBJ2-7; abundance: -; CDR3nt: TGCGCCAGCAGCTCCCCCGGGACCGCCGCCTACGAGCAGTACTTC; CDR3aa: CASSSPGTAAYEQYF
v_gene: TRBV2; d_gene: -; j_gene: TRBJ2-1; abundance: -; CDR3nt: TGTGCCAGCAGGTTATTTAACAATGAGCAGTTCTTC; CDR3aa: CASRLFNNEQFF
v_gene: TRBV28; d_gene: -; j_gene: TRBJ1-1; abundance: -; CDR3nt: TGTGCCAGCAGTCAGGGTGGGGGCTGGTACACTGAAGCTTTCTTT; CDR3aa: CASSQGGGWYTEAFF
v_gene: TRBV4-2; d_gene: -; j_gene: TRBJ2-2; abundance: -; CDR3nt: TGTGCCAGCAGCGGGGGGAGTGGGCCCGCCGGGGAGCTGTTTTTT; CDR3aa: CASSGGSGPAGELFF